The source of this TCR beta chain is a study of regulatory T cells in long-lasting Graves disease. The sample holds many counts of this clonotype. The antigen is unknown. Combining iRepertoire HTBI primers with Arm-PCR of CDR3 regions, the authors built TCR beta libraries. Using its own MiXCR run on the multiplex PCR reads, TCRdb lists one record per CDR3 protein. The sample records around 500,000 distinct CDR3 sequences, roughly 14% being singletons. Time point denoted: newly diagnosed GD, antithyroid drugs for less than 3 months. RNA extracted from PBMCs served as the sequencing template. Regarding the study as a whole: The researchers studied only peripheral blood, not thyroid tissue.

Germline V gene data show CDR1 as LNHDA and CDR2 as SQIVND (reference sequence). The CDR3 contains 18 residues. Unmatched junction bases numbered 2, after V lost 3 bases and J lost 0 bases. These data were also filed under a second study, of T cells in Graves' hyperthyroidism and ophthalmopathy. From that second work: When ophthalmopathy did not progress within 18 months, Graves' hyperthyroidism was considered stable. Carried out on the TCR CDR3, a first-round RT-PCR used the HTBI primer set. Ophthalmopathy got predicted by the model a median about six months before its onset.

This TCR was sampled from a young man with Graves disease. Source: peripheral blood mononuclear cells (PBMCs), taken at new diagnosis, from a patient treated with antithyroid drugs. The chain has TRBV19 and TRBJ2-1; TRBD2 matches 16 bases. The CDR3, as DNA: TGTGCCAGTAGTATGGGACTAGCGGGGGGGAGCTCCTACAATGAGCAGTTCTTC. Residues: CASSMGLAGGSSYNEQFF. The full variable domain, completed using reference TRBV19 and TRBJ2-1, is DGGITQSPKYLFRKEGQNVTLSCEQNLNHDAMYWYRQDPGQGLRLIYYSQIVNDFQKGDIAEGYSVSREKKESFPLTVTSAQKNPTAFYLCASSMGLAGGSSYNEQFFGPGTRLTVL.